Following are 22 T cell receptor beta chains from one sample sequenced in a study of T cells in Graves' hyperthyroidism and ophthalmopathy. RNA transcripts were the template for amplifying TCR beta CDR3 regions. The study used the HTBI primer set for a first-round RT-PCR of the TCR CDR3. TCRdb redid the calling of the multiplex PCR reads with MiXCR, one entry per CDR3 protein. The table lists 490,000 or so distinct CDR3 sequences, about 20% of them singletons. Sequenced sample: blood. These receptors all stem from a man aged 35 to 55 with Graves' ophthalmopathy.

The chain has TRBV12-3 or TRBV12-4 and TRBJ2-2; D may match TRBD1 or TRBD2 (7 bases each). With 4 bases removed from V and 5 bases from J, the gap between germline ends came to 14 bases. There are 15 residues in the CDR3. This CDR3 is CASSWDSGVTGELFF. The CDR3 nucleotides read TGTGCCAGCAGTTGGGACAGCGGGGTAACCGGGGAGCTGTTTTTT.

V usage is TRBV28 and J usage is TRBJ2-5, with D possibly being TRBD1 or TRBD2 (6 bases each). Per the germline V gene, CDR1 is MDHEN and CDR2 is SYDVKM. Trimming took 6 bases from V and 5 from J, leaving 19 bases between them. The CDR3 is made up of 15 amino acids. CDR3 region: CASSPRLGGGETQYF. The CDR3 coding sequence is TGTGCCAGCAGCCCTCGACTAGGGGGTGGGGAGACCCAGTACTTC.

The gene calls are TRBV28 and TRBJ1-4; 8 bases line up with TRBD1. The V gene end was trimmed by 6 bases and the J gene end by 0 bases; junction bases not matched to a gene: 6. The CDR3 loop spans 16 amino acids. The germline CDR1 and CDR2 sequences are MDHEN and SYDVKM. In DNA form, the CDR3 reads TGTGCCAGCAGCTCCCCGGACAGGGCAACTAATGAAAAACTGTTTTTT. Translation: CASSSPDRATNEKLFF.

The table lists this clonotype with a few counts. The genes are TRBV19 and TRBJ1-2, with no clear D. Trimming took off 5 bases at V and 4 bases at J, with 11 bases between the two ends. The CDR3 runs to 13 residues. CDR1 LNHDA and CDR2 SQIVND come from the germline V gene (reference sequence). The CDR3 loop is CASSPRVFYGYTF. The CDR3 region has the DNA TGTGCCAGTAGTCCTAGGGTCTTCTATGGCTACACCTTC.

This clonotype has a handful of counts. A much larger clone differs from this one at a single base, so this may be a read error. The chain has TRBV11-1 and TRBJ2-7; D gene uncertain. Germline CDR1 and CDR2: SGHAT and FQDESV (reference sequence). The CDR3 contains 13 residues. The CDR3 loop is CASTLGRVLEQYF. The CDR3 DNA follows: TGTGCCAGCACCTTAGGTCGGGTCCTGGAGCAGTACTTC.

The CDR3 DNA follows: TGTGCCAGCAGTGAGACGGGCCCCTATGGCTACACCTTC. It encodes CASSETGPYGYTF. The chain uses TRBV6-1 and TRBJ1-2; D gene unclear. Trimming cost V 3 bases and J 4 bases, with 9 bases left between them. Germline CDR1 is MNHNS and CDR2 is SASEGT. CDR3 length equals 13 residues.

V usage is TRBV2 and J usage is TRBJ2-1, with TRBD1 as a possible D gene (5 bases). The ends were cut back, 2 bases at V and 0 bases at J, with 11 bases in the middle. CDR1 and CDR2 (germline): SNHLY, FYNNEI. The CDR3 runs to 16 residues. The CDR3 DNA sequence: TGTGCCAGCAGTGAACCCTGGGGCGGCTCCTACAATGAGCAGTTCTTC. Translation gives CASSEPWGGSYNEQFF.

This clonotype has at least ten counts. In DNA, the CDR3 is TGTGCCAGCAGTCACCGACAGTTAGGGAACACCGGGGAGCTGTTTTTT. This sequence encodes CASSHRQLGNTGELFF. The rearrangement joins TRBV7-8 to TRBJ2-2; a possible D gene is TRBD1 (5 bases). V was trimmed by 6 bases and J by 1 base, leaving 15 bases between them. The CDR3 has 16 amino acids. Per the germline V gene, CDR1 is SGHVS and CDR2 is FQNEAQ. Looking up the rest from reference TRBV7-8 and TRBJ2-2 gives the full variable domain: GAGVSQSPRYKVAKRGQDVALRCDPISGHVSLFWYQQALGQGPEFLTYFQNEAQLDKSGLPSDRFFAERPEGSVSTLKIQRTQQEDSAVYLCASSHRQLGNTGELFFGEGSRLTVL.

The chain combines TRBV7-9 with TRBJ2-1, with unresolved D. This CDR3 region has 12 residues. Germline CDR1 SEHNR, CDR2 FQNEAQ (reference sequence). V was trimmed by 0 bases and J by 12 bases, leaving 9 bases between them. CDR3 nucleotides: TGTGCCAGCAGCTTAGCGGGAAACCGGCAGTTCTTC. Its translation is CASSLAGNRQFF.

This clonotype was seen a few times. The chain uses TRBV24-1 and TRBJ2-1; D is undetermined. V lost 2 bases and J 9 bases, leaving 13 bases between the germline ends. In germline, CDR1 is KGHDR, CDR2 SFDVKD. The CDR3 contains 14 residues. This chain's CDR3 is CATSDSLGGLEQFF. Written as DNA, the CDR3 is TGTGCCACCAGTGATTCTCTGGGTGGCCTTGAGCAGTTCTTC.

The chain links TRBV27 to TRBJ2-5; no clear D gene. Germline assignment: CDR1 MNHEY and CDR2 SMNVEV (reference sequence). The V gene lost 6 bases and the J gene lost 4 bases, with 12 bases spanning the gap. This CDR3 region has 13 residues. In nucleotides, the CDR3 is TGTGCCAGCAGAGGGAACGGAGTAGAGACCCAGTACTTC. This encodes CASRGNGVETQYF.

This clonotype occurred many times. V is TRBV27 and J is TRBJ2-7; the D gene is possibly TRBD1 (6 bases). Trimming took 6 bases from V and 2 from J, leaving 14 bases between them. Germline V gene lookup returns CDR1 MNHEY and CDR2 SMNVEV (reference sequence). The CDR3 length is 14 residues. As DNA, the CDR3 is TGTGCCAGCAGAGCCCCGGGACACACCTACGAGCAGTACTTC. Its translation is CASRAPGHTYEQYF.

J is TRBJ2-3 and V is TRBV6-2 or TRBV6-3; D is possibly TRBD2 (5 bases). The germline V gene has CDR1 MNHEY and CDR2 SVGEGT. Trimming pared 5 bases from V and 2 bases from J, leaving 11 bases between. The CDR3 loop spans 14 amino acids. As DNA, the CDR3 is TGTGCCAGCAGTGATACTAGTTACACAGATACGCAGTATTTT. Amino acid sequence: CASSDTSYTDTQYF.

J is TRBJ1-2 and V is TRBV2; 8 bases align to TRBD1. The CDR3 length is 13 residues. V trimming: 1 base; J trimming: 12 bases; junction bases outside the gene matches: 7. CDR1 is SNHLY and CDR2 is FYNNEI in the germline V gene. The CDR3 region is CASSEGTGLGNTF. The CDR3 DNA reads TGTGCCAGCAGTGAAGGGACAGGGCTAGGCAACACCTTC. The variable domain in full, with the rest retrieved from reference TRBV2 and TRBJ1-2, is EPEVTQTPSHQVTQMGQEVILRCVPISNHLYFYWYRQILGQKVEFLVSFYNNEISEKSEIFDDQFSVERPDGSNFTLKIRSTKLEDSAMYFCASSEGTGLGNTFGSGTRLTVV.

The rearrangement joins TRBV19 to TRBJ2-7; D gene unclear. CDR3 length: 12 amino acids. Trimming took off 5 bases at V and 2 bases at J, with 7 bases between the two ends. CDR1 and CDR2 (germline): LNHDA, SQIVND (reference sequence). The CDR3: CASSHFPYEQYF. CDR3 nucleotide sequence: TGTGCCAGTAGTCATTTCCCCTACGAGCAGTACTTC.

This chain joins TRBV5-1 and TRBJ2-1, with 8 nucleotides matching TRBD2. This CDR3 has 17 residues. Germline V gives CDR1 SGHRS, CDR2 YFSETQ. Trimming took 4 bases from V and 3 from J; bases not matched to a gene: 12. The CDR3 nucleotides read TGCGCCAGCAGCCAAGATCTGTCTAGCGGGTTCTACAATGAGCAGTTCTTC. This sequence encodes CASSQDLSSGFYNEQFF.

At least ten counts were recorded for this clonotype. This sequence joins TRBV2 and TRBJ2-3; D possibly corresponds to TRBD2 (7 bases). The ends were cut back, 8 bases at V and 5 bases at J, with 23 bases in the middle. Germline values: CDR1 SNHLY, CDR2 FYNNEI. This CDR3 has 16 amino acids. The CDR3 loop reads CASGSFLGGRGDTQYF. The DNA for the CDR3 is TGTGCCAGCGGCTCCTTCCTCGGGGGGCGTGGAGATACGCAGTATTTT.

Of note for this clonotype: One end of the junction is discordant with germline, which a read error may explain. The chain has TRBV7-9 and TRBJ2-1, with TRBD2 identical over 8 bases. This CDR3 has 15 residues. Germline assignment: CDR1 SEHNR and CDR2 FQNEAQ (reference sequence). The CDR3 DNA sequence: TGCGCCAGCAGCAAAAGCGGGACTAGTAAAAATGAGCAGTTCTTC. Translation: CASSKSGTSKNEQFF.

This clonotype was seen a few times. V usage is TRBV4-1 and J usage is TRBJ2-1; 8 bases fit TRBD2. The V gene end was trimmed by 3 bases and the J gene end by 8 bases; junction bases not matched to a gene: 9. Germline V gives CDR1 MGHRA, CDR2 YSYEKL. This CDR3 region has 15 residues. DNA of the CDR3: TGCGCCAGCAGCCAGGCCGGGACTAGTAGGTATGAGCAGTTCTTC. Protein: CASSQAGTSRYEQFF.

This clonotype was observed at least ten times. The rearrangement joins TRBV12-3 or TRBV12-4 to TRBJ1-5; D unresolved. The germline V and J ends were trimmed by 3 bases and 9 bases, with 6 bases remaining between them. This CDR3 has 11 amino acids. CDR3 sequence: CASSLTSPQHF. The CDR3 region has the DNA TGTGCCAGCAGTTTGACATCGCCCCAGCATTTT.

This sequence joins TRBV12-3 or TRBV12-4 and TRBJ2-4; D gene ambiguous. V dropped 7 bases and J dropped 0 bases, with 13 bases sitting between them. The CDR3 has 15 residues. CDR3 sequence reads: CASTPLGVAKNIQYF. CDR3 coding DNA: TGTGCCAGCACCCCCTTAGGCGTAGCCAAAAACATTCAGTACTTC.

This rearrangement joins TRBV20-1 to TRBJ1-5; D might be TRBD1 (5 bases). Trimming pared 5 bases from V and 1 base from J, leaving 15 bases between. This CDR3 region has 15 residues. Germline V CDR1 and CDR2: DFQATT, SNEGSKA (reference sequence). CDR3 coding DNA: TGCAGTGCTTCGGGAGGGGCTGTAAGCAATCAGCCCCAGCATTTT. It translates to CSASGGAVSNQPQHF.